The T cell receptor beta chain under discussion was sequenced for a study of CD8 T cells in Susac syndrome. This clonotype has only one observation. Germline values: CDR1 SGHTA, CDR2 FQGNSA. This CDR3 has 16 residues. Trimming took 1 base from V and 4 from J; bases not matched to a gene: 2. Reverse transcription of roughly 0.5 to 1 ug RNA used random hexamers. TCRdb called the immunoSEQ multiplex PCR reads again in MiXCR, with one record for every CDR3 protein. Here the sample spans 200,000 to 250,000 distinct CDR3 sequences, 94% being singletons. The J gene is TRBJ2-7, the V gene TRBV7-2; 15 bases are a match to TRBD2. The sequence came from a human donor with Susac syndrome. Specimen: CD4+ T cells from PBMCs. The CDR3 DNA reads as TGTGCCAGCAGCTTAGGGGGACTAGCGGGGGGATACGAGCAGTACTTC. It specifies CASSLGGLAGGYEQYF.